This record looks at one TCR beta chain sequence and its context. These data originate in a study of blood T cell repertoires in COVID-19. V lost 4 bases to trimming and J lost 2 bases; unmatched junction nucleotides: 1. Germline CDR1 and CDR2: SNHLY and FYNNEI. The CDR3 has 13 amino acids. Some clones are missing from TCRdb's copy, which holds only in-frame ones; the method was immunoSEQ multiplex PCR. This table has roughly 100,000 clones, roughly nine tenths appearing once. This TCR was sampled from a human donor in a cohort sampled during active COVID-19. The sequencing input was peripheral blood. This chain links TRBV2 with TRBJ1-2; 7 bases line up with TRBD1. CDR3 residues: CASSGGQNYGYTF. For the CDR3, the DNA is TGTGCCAGCAGTGGGGGACAGAACTATGGCTACACCTTC.